Presented here are 2 T cell receptor beta chains from one specimen sequenced in a study of neurological immune-mediated disorders. TCRdb recomputed calls from the 5' RACE reads with MiXCR, one row per CDR3 protein. The sample lists 59,000 or so distinct CDR3 sequences, roughly 13% occurring once. Sequencing used PBMCs. The receptors were sampled from a woman between 55 and 75 years old with HTLV-1-associated myelopathy (HAM/TSP).

As concerns this clonotype: This sequence may be a read error, since a much larger clone differs from it by one base. This chain connects TRBV7-9 to TRBJ2-3; TRBD2 might be the D (5 bases). The CDR3 consists of 16 residues. The germline CDR1 and CDR2 sequences are SEHNR and FQNEAQ (reference sequence). V was shortened by 5 bases and J by 5 bases, with 20 bases between the two germline ends. The CDR3 is CASSRMEVDPKDTQYF. The CDR3 region has the DNA TGTGCCAGCAGCCGAATGGAGGTAGACCCTAAAGATACGCAGTATTTT. The full variable domain, with the rest looked up from reference TRBV7-9 and TRBJ2-3, is DTGVSQNPRHKITKRGQNVTFRCDPISEHNRLYWYRQTLGQGPEFLTYFQNEAQLEKSRLLSDRFSAERPKGSFSTLEIQRTEQGDSAMYLCASSRMEVDPKDTQYFGPGTRLTVL.

A remark on this clonotype: A much bigger clone sits one base away, suggesting this may be a read error. The chain carries TRBV27 and TRBJ2-1, with 7 positions matching TRBD2. The CDR3 is 13 residues long. Germline V gene sequence: CDR1 MNHEY, CDR2 SMNVEV (reference sequence). CDR3 residues: CARSLGGSGEQFF. DNA for the CDR3: TGTGCCAGAAGTTTGGGCGGGAGTGGTGAGCAGTTCTTC.